This TCR beta chain was sequenced for a study of blood T cell repertoires in COVID-19. Study-wide background: The cDNA or gDNA used as material had been derived from T cells, B-cell-depleted T cells, or PBMCs.

Per the original methods: Reference gene primer amplification gave nucleated cell count estimates. Generated by immunoSEQ multiplex PCR, the TCRdb table keeps only in-frame clones and is missing some. The DNA gave D and trimming, while V, J and clone size come from that table. The sample carries about 200,000 clones, around 84% recorded once. V lost 1 base to trimming and J lost 7 bases, with 14 bases between them. This CDR3 region has 14 residues. CDR1 and CDR2 from the germline V gene are LNHDA and SQIVND (reference sequence). This receptor was taken from a human donor in a cohort sampled during active COVID-19. The genes are TRBV19 and TRBJ2-7, with D hard to call. The sample taken for sequencing was peripheral blood. The CDR3 DNA reads TGTGCCAGTAGTATAGGGCGCCCTTCCGGGGAGCAGTACTTC. This translates into CASSIGRPSGEQYF.